This T cell receptor beta chain is drawn from a study of T cells in Graves' hyperthyroidism and ophthalmopathy. Study observations and caveats: Appearing also in blood were most of the thyroid clonotypes expanded above 0.001.

This CDR3 spans 17 amino acids. CDR1 SEHNR and CDR2 FQNEAQ come from the germline V gene (reference sequence). Of note for this clonotype: Its matching antigen is unknown. A read error may account for a junction end that differs from germline.

Subjects aged 18 to 65 presented with newly diagnosed hyperthyroidism of less than 2 months' duration. There were TCR beta CDR3 regions amplified from RNA transcripts. A first-round RT-PCR of the TCR CDR3 used the HTBI primer set. MiXCR, applied by TCRdb to the multiplex PCR reads, yields one record per CDR3 protein. The data hold some 600,000 distinct CDR3 sequences, with roughly 50% observed a single time. V gene TRBV7-9 combines with J gene TRBJ1-2; TRBD1 matches at 9 bases. Sequencing used peripheral blood or thyroid tissue (not recorded which). This receptor was obtained from a woman younger than 35 with Graves' hyperthyroidism. CDR3 amino acids: CASGLARNWDRADGYTF. The CDR3 coding sequence is TGTGCCAGCGGCTTAGCCCGAAATTGGGACAGGGCGGATGGCTACACCTTC.